These 13 T cell receptor beta chains were all obtained from the same sample, sequenced in a study of OX40 agonist ivuxolimab in advanced cancers. Method: immunoSEQ multiplex PCR; TCRdb's copy keeps in-frame clones and lacks some. This table has under 85,000 clones, roughly four fifths appearing once. Sample: CD4+ or CD8+ T cells sorted from blood, taken in a trial of the OX40 agonist ivuxolimab. Receptors were obtained from an adult with an advanced solid tumor such as melanoma, head and neck, liver or kidney cancer.

The V call is TRBV19, the J call TRBJ2-3; 12 positions agree with TRBD2. This CDR3 is 18 amino acids long. Germline V gene sequence: CDR1 LNHDA, CDR2 SQIVND (reference sequence). J gave up 2 bases and V 3 bases, and 9 bases lay outside the gene matches. CDR3 protein: CASSIGLAGGVITDTQYF. Written as DNA, the CDR3 is TGTGCCAGTAGTATTGGGCTAGCGGGAGGGGTTATCACAGATACGCAGTATTTT.

The chain recombines TRBV11-3 with TRBJ1-2; maybe TRBD1 (5 bases). The CDR3 runs 13 residues. The germline V gene encodes CDR1 SGHNT and CDR2 YENEEA. Trimming removed 5 bases at V and 4 bases at J, with 11 bases between. The chain's CDR3 is CASSPRDPYGYTF. The CDR3 nucleotides are TGTGCCAGCAGCCCTCGGGACCCCTATGGCTACACCTTC.

The J gene is TRBJ1-2, the V gene TRBV30; D remains ambiguous. This CDR3 contains 14 residues. Germline V lookup: CDR1 GTSNPN, CDR2 SVGIG (reference sequence). Between the trimmed V and J ends, which lost 7 bases and 4 bases, there was a span of 19 bases. The CDR3 region is CAYHILGEGYGYTF. For the CDR3, the DNA is TGTGCCTACCACATCCTCGGAGAGGGCTATGGCTACACCTTC.

This clone has more than one count but fewer than ten. The rearrangement joins TRBV7-2 to TRBJ2-3; the match to TRBD2 covers 9 bases. J was trimmed by 10 bases and V by 3 bases; bases with no gene match: 5. The CDR3 totals 13 residues. Germline V lookup: CDR1 SGHTA, CDR2 FQGNSA. The CDR3 spells CASSFKGGGAQYF. The DNA for the CDR3 is TGTGCCAGCAGCTTTAAAGGCGGGGGGGCGCAGTATTTT.

The V call is TRBV6-6, the J call TRBJ2-7; 7 positions agree with TRBD1. There are 16 residues in the CDR3. The trim removed 4 bases at V and 2 bases at J, leaving 11 bases unmatched. Germline loops: CDR1 MNHNY, CDR2 SVGAGI (reference sequence). CDR3 DNA: TGTGCCAGCAGTTCCCCCTCCGACAGGGCTACCTACGAGCAGTACTTC. It translates to CASSSPSDRATYEQYF.

This chain connects TRBV4-1 to TRBJ2-3; no firm D call. Trimming shortened V by 0 bases and J by 10 bases, and 17 bases separated the two germline ends. The CDR3 is made up of 15 amino acids. From germline, CDR1 is MGHRA and CDR2 YSYEKL. As DNA, the CDR3 is TGCGCCAGCAGCCAAGAGAGTGGGTTGGAGTTGGCGCAGTATTTT. Translation: CASSQESGLELAQYF.

V gene TRBV29-1 combines with J gene TRBJ1-1; maybe TRBD1 (5 bases). Germline V CDR1 and CDR2: SQVTM, ANQGSEA. This CDR3 comprises 13 residues. Trimming took off 7 bases at V and 3 bases at J, with 15 bases between the two ends. CDR3 coding DNA: TGCAGCGCCCGGGACGGAGAATACACTGAAGCTTTCTTT. As protein: CSARDGEYTEAFF.

This clone was seen a handful of times. The J gene is TRBJ1-5, the V gene TRBV6-1, with no clear D. Germline CDR1 and CDR2: MNHNS and SASEGT. Trimming took 4 bases from V and 3 from J, leaving 4 bases between them. This CDR3 is 12 amino acids long. CDR3 in amino acids: CASSAYNQPQHF. The CDR3 region has the DNA TGTGCCAGCAGTGCCTACAATCAGCCCCAGCATTTT.

A note on this clone: This sample also contains other DNA sequences that code for the same CDR3. This chain connects TRBV7-2 to TRBJ2-6; perhaps TRBD2 as D (7 bases). V was trimmed by 6 bases and J by 2 bases, leaving 11 bases between them. The CDR3 extends over 15 amino acids. Germline assignment: CDR1 SGHTA and CDR2 FQGNSA. The CDR3: CASSLGGAGANVLTF. The CDR3 DNA sequence: TGTGCCAGCAGTCTAGGGGGGGCTGGGGCCAACGTCCTGACTTTC.

V and J are TRBV18 and TRBJ2-3; D unresolved. The CDR3 has 17 amino acids. V lost 3 bases and J lost 1, with 17 bases in between. The germline gives CDR1 KGHSH, CDR2 LQKENI. The CDR3 is CASSPLGVGGGTDTQYF. DNA of the CDR3: TGTGCCAGCTCACCCCTTGGAGTGGGCGGAGGCACAGATACGCAGTATTTT.

This sequence joins TRBV6-1 and TRBJ2-7; TRBD2 agrees at 7 bases. CDR1 and CDR2 (germline): MNHNS, SASEGT. CDR3 length equals 15 residues. V trimming: 6 bases; J trimming: 1 base; junction bases outside the gene matches: 9. This chain's CDR3 is CASSMTTGGSYEQYF. In nucleotides, the CDR3 is TGTGCCAGCAGCATGACGACGGGAGGATCCTACGAGCAGTACTTC.

The gene calls are TRBV27 and TRBJ2-5, with D hard to call. The V gene lost 0 bases and the J gene lost 4 bases, with 6 bases spanning the gap. The CDR3 extends over 13 amino acids. Germline loops: CDR1 MNHEY, CDR2 SMNVEV (reference sequence). The DNA for the CDR3 is TGTGCCAGCAGTTTATCTTGGAGAGAGACCCAGTACTTC. This translates into CASSLSWRETQYF.

This chain connects TRBV19 to TRBJ1-5, with 7 bases lining up with TRBD1. Germline V CDR1 and CDR2: LNHDA, SQIVND (reference sequence). V shed 7 bases, J shed 6 bases, and the junction held 9 bases outside the gene matches. This CDR3 comprises 14 residues. The CDR3 nucleotides read TGTGCCAGTACCAGACAGGGTCAAGGTCAGCCCCAGCATTTT. Translated: CASTRQGQGQPQHF.